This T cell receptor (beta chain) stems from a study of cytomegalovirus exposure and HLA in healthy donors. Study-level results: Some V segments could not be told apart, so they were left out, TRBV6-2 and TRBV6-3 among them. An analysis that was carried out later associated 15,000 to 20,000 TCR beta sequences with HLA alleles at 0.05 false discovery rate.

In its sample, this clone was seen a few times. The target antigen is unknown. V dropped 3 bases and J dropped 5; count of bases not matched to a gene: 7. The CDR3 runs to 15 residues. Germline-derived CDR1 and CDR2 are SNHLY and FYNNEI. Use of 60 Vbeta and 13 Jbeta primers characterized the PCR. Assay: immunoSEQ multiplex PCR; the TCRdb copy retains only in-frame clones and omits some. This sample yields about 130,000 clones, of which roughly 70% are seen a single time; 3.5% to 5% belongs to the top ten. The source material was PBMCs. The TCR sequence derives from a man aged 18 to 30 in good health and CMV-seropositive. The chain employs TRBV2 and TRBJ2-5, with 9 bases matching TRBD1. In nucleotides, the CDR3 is TGTGCCAGCAGTGAGGCACAGGGGGCGTGGGAGACCCAGTACTTC. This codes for CASSEAQGAWETQYF.